This T cell receptor beta chain derives from a study of regulatory T cells in long-lasting Graves disease. Trimming removed 3 bases at V and 4 bases at J, with 18 bases between. CDR1 LNHDA and CDR2 SQIVND come from the germline V gene (reference sequence). The CDR3 spans 16 residues. Sequencing libraries for TCR beta were prepared with iRepertoire HTBI primers and Arm-PCR of CDR3 regions. Each CDR3 protein gets one entry after TCRdb re-called the multiplex PCR reads with MiXCR. This sample has around 400,000 distinct CDR3 sequences, with 21% found just once. Regarding the study as a whole: For persistent Graves' patients, TCR diversity was lower than for newly diagnosed ones.

Time point denoted: persistent/refractory GD, antithyroid drugs over 5 years with positive TRAb. TCR sequences were obtained from RNA taken from PBMCs. This clonotype was seen repeatedly, ten times or more. Antigen: not known. This clonotype originated in a female donor with Graves disease. The V gene is TRBV19, the J gene TRBJ1-1; maybe TRBD1 (5 bases). The sequencing here drew on peripheral blood mononuclear cells (PBMCs), taken when the disease was refractory, from a patient treated with antithyroid drugs. The CDR3 loop reads CASSMRLDKGITEAFF. The CDR3 DNA is TGTGCCAGTAGTATGCGTCTAGACAAGGGGATCACTGAAGCTTTCTTT.